The next 30 T cell receptor beta chains were all read from a single sample in a study of PD-L1 blockade in urothelial cancer. Sequencing used immunoSEQ multiplex PCR; TCRdb keeps in-frame clones, though not all of them. In the table there are roughly 21,000 clones, 90% of which are singletons. The starting material was PBMCs, obtained around atezolizumab (anti-PD-L1) treatment. Receptor source: a woman aged 60-75 years with urothelial cancer.

V and J are TRBV5-6 and TRBJ2-2; TRBD2 aligns across 7 bases. Germline V lookup: CDR1 SGHDT, CDR2 YYEEEE. Trimming took 6 bases from V and 3 from J; bases not matched to a gene: 11. This CDR3 spans 16 amino acids. The CDR3 sequence: CASNHRLADYTGELFF. CDR3 nucleotides: TGTGCCAGCAACCATAGGCTAGCGGACTACACCGGGGAGCTGTTTTTT. Based on the CDR3 plus reference TRBV5-6 and TRBJ2-2, the full variable domain is DAGVTQSPTHLIKTRGQQVTLRCSPKSGHDTVSWYQQALGQGPQFIFQYYEEEERQRGNFPDRFSGHQFPNYSSELNVNALLLGDSALYLCASNHRLADYTGELFFGEGSRLTVL.

This clone was counted between two and nine times. Compared with germline, one end of the junction differs, possibly owing to a read error. This sequence joins TRBV29-1 and TRBJ2-1; 10 nucleotides align to TRBD1. The CDR3 spans 15 residues. CDR1 is SQVTM, CDR2 ANQGSEA, per germline. DNA for the CDR3: TGCAGCGTTGAAGCCGGGACAGGGGTCTACATTGAGCAGTTCTTC. Protein sequence: CSVEAGTGVYIEQFF.

The rearrangement links TRBV6-5 to TRBJ1-5; no clear D. The CDR3 spans 14 residues. The germline V gene has CDR1 MNHEY and CDR2 SVGAGI. The V and J ends lost 0 bases and 4 bases respectively, with 7 bases between them. CDR3 sequence: CASSYSVENQPQHF. Here the CDR3 DNA reads TGTGCCAGCAGTTACTCGGTGGAGAATCAGCCCCAGCATTTT.

The chain joins TRBV5-4 to TRBJ2-7, with TRBD2 matching 7 bases. The J segment lost 1 base and the V segment lost 3 bases, leaving 7 bases of the junction unmatched. The CDR3 covers 15 residues. Germline loops: CDR1 SGHNT, CDR2 YYREEE (reference sequence). The CDR3 DNA follows: TGTGCCAGCAGCTCGGCGGGTAGCGGGTCCTACGAGCAGTACTTC. It codes for CASSSAGSGSYEQYF.

This clone was seen just once. The chain joins TRBV28 to TRBJ2-1, with TRBD1 as a possible D gene (6 bases). CDR1 MDHEN and CDR2 SYDVKM come from the germline V gene. Trimming took 5 bases from V and 9 from J, leaving 17 bases between them. CDR3 size: 14 residues. CDR3 in amino acids: CASSTRVGASEQFF. The CDR3 DNA reads as TGTGCCAGCAGTACTAGGGTGGGGGCGTCTGAGCAGTTCTTC.

The rearrangement uses TRBV29-1 and TRBJ1-1; D possibly corresponds to TRBD1 (5 bases). This CDR3 is 14 amino acids long. Germline V CDR1 and CDR2: SQVTM, ANQGSEA. V lost 0 bases and J lost 5, with 13 bases in between. Written as DNA, the CDR3 is TGCAGCGTTGAAGAAGGAGGGGTCGGAACTGAAGCTTTCTTT. Translating gives CSVEEGGVGTEAFF.

CDR3 coding DNA: TGTGCCAGCAGTTACTCGAAGAGGAGCAATCAGCCCCAGCATTTT. Its translation is CASSYSKRSNQPQHF. The chain couples TRBV6-5 to TRBJ1-5; D remains unclear. V dropped 0 bases and J dropped 1 base, with 7 bases sitting between them. This CDR3 has 15 amino acids. Looked up from germline, CDR1 is MNHEY and CDR2 is SVGAGI.

This chain links TRBV27 with TRBJ2-7; the D gene is possibly TRBD1 (6 bases). This CDR3 region has 16 residues. Trimming cost V 8 bases and J 4 bases, with 24 bases left between them. Germline-derived CDR1 and CDR2 are MNHEY and SMNVEV (reference sequence). The CDR3 region has the DNA TGTGCCAGCGGGCACGGGACACATAACGTGGTTTACGAGCAGTACTTC. Its translation is CASGHGTHNVVYEQYF.

The V gene is TRBV6-1, the J gene TRBJ2-7, with a weak D call TRBD1 (6 bases). The CDR3 is 11 residues long. The germline CDR1 and CDR2 sequences are MNHNS and SASEGT. Trimming took off 8 bases at V and 4 bases at J, with 9 bases between the two ends. The CDR3 loop is CASRGGYEQYF. The DNA of the CDR3 is TGTGCCAGCCGAGGGGGTTACGAGCAGTACTTC.

The V call is TRBV19, the J call TRBJ2-3, with TRBD2 matching over 7 bases. The ends lost 6 bases at V and 5 bases at J; junction bases unmatched: 11. The CDR3 is 15 amino acids. Germline V lookup: CDR1 LNHDA, CDR2 SQIVND (reference sequence). The chain's CDR3 is CASSIPGRRGDTQYF. The DNA of the CDR3 is TGTGCCAGTAGCATACCCGGGAGGCGGGGAGATACGCAGTATTTT.

The V gene is TRBV9, the J gene TRBJ2-3; 14 bases align to TRBD2. CDR1 and CDR2 (germline): SGDLS, YYNGEE. This CDR3 region has 17 residues. With 3 bases clipped from V and 3 bases from J, the junction kept 6 bases outside the gene matches. CDR3 nucleotide sequence: TGTGCCAGCAGCGGAATTAGGACTAGCGGGGGGACAGATACGCAGTATTTT. Translating gives CASSGIRTSGGTDTQYF.

V and J are TRBV4-1 and TRBJ2-7; possibly TRBD2 for D (6 bases). The CDR3 runs 17 residues. Germline V lookup: CDR1 MGHRA, CDR2 YSYEKL. V was pared by 4 bases and J by 3 bases, with 22 bases between. CDR3 in amino acids: CASSLTPDGGPIYEQYF. CDR3 coding DNA: TGCGCCAGCAGCCTCACTCCAGACGGAGGGCCGATCTACGAGCAGTACTTC.

The rearrangement joins TRBV29-1 to TRBJ2-7; 10 bases agree with TRBD1. J lost 5 bases, V lost 4 bases, and 5 bases had no gene match. Germline CDR1 reads SQVTM; CDR2 reads ANQGSEA. There are 13 residues in the CDR3. The CDR3 sequence is CSVALTGGHEQYF. The CDR3 nucleotides read TGCAGCGTTGCTCTGACAGGGGGCCACGAGCAGTACTTC.

The chain carries TRBV9 and TRBJ1-2; TRBD1 agrees at 10 bases. Germline V gives CDR1 SGDLS, CDR2 YYNGEE. This CDR3 has 13 amino acids. V gave up 4 bases and J gave up 7 bases; unmatched junction bases: 4. The CDR3 nucleotides are TGTGCCAGCAGCCCGCGGGACAGGGGTGGCTACACCTTC. Its protein product is CASSPRDRGGYTF.

The chain carries TRBV5-1 and TRBJ1-4; 7 bases map to TRBD1. V dropped 3 bases and J dropped 4; count of bases not matched to a gene: 6. Germline CDR1 reads SGHRS; CDR2 reads YFSETQ. The CDR3 runs 15 residues. For the CDR3, the DNA is TGCGCCAGCAGCTCTACAGGGGCTGGTAATGAAAAACTGTTTTTT. Its translation: CASSSTGAGNEKLFF. Full variable domain (missing parts from reference TRBV5-1 and TRBJ1-4): KAGVTQTPRYLIKTRGQQVTLSCSPISGHRSVSWYQQTPGQGLQFLFEYFSETQRNKGNFPGRFSGRQFSNSRSEMNVSTLELGDSALYLCASSSTGAGNEKLFFGSGTQLSVL.

The rearrangement links TRBV4-2 to TRBJ2-1; a weak D match, TRBD2 (5 bases). The CDR3 has 17 residues. Trimming shortened V by 1 base and J by 0 bases, and 13 bases separated the two germline ends. The germline V gene encodes CDR1 LGHNA and CDR2 YNFKEQ. CDR3 in DNA: TGTGCCAGCAGCCAAGCCTGGACTCCAGGCTCCTACAATGAGCAGTTCTTC. Its translation is CASSQAWTPGSYNEQFF.

The chain employs TRBV5-1 and TRBJ2-1; TRBD2 aligns across 9 bases. V was pared by 1 base and J by 5 bases, with 4 bases of the junction left unmatched. The length of the CDR3 is 15 residues. Germline V gene lookup returns CDR1 SGHRS and CDR2 YFSETQ. The chain's CDR3 is CASSLMASGNNEQFF. In DNA, the CDR3 is TGCGCCAGCAGCTTGATGGCTAGCGGGAACAATGAGCAGTTCTTC.

The chain recombines TRBV6-1 with TRBJ2-7; 8 nucleotides align to TRBD2. Germline V gives CDR1 MNHNS, CDR2 SASEGT. V lost 6 bases and J lost 3; bases outside the gene matches: 4. The CDR3 totals 13 residues. CDR3: CASRLSGSYEQYF. In DNA, the CDR3 is TGTGCCAGCAGACTCAGCGGGAGCTACGAGCAGTACTTC.

The genes are TRBV27 and TRBJ2-1, with D possibly TRBD1 on 5 matching bases. Germline CDR1 and CDR2: MNHEY and SMNVEV (reference sequence). The CDR3 extends over 16 amino acids. V lost 4 bases, J lost 0 bases, and 13 bases lay in between. The CDR3 sequence is CASSSWGQGSYNEQFF. The CDR3 DNA is TGTGCCAGCAGTTCCTGGGGCCAGGGCTCCTACAATGAGCAGTTCTTC.

V usage is TRBV2 and J usage is TRBJ2-7; the D gene is possibly TRBD2 (5 bases). The CDR3 length is 11 residues. Germline-derived CDR1 and CDR2 are SNHLY and FYNNEI. CDR3 nucleotides: TGTGGCTCGGGATACTCCTACGAGCAGTACTTC. It yields the protein CGSGYSYEQYF.

V is TRBV4-3 and J is TRBJ1-1; D gene unclear. Trimming left V 1 base short and J 0 bases short, with 18 bases between. This CDR3 has 18 residues. CDR1 and CDR2 (germline): LGHNA, YSLEER. Here the CDR3 DNA reads TGCGCCAGCAGCCAAGCACGCGCCAGAGGGATCATGAACACTGAAGCTTTCTTT. Translated, it gives CASSQARARGIMNTEAFF.

The chain combines TRBV19 with TRBJ1-2, with TRBD1 as a possible D gene (6 bases). The V end lost 7 bases, the J end lost 5 bases, and 14 bases lay between the germline ends. This CDR3 comprises 13 residues. In germline, CDR1 is LNHDA, CDR2 SQIVND (reference sequence). CDR3 sequence: CASKIGGRYGYTF. The CDR3 nucleotides read TGTGCCAGTAAGATAGGGGGTCGGTATGGCTACACCTTC.

This chain links TRBV27 with TRBJ1-1; no firm D call. The CDR3 totals 17 residues. V lost 2 bases, J lost 0 bases, and 16 bases lay in between. Per the germline V gene, CDR1 is MNHEY and CDR2 is SMNVEV (reference sequence). DNA of the CDR3: TGTGCCAGCAGTTTAAGTTTATACAAATTTATGAACACTGAAGCTTTCTTT. Amino acid sequence: CASSLSLYKFMNTEAFF.

The chain combines TRBV15 with TRBJ1-4; D might be TRBD1 (5 bases). Germline assignment: CDR1 LNHNV and CDR2 YYDKDF (reference sequence). V lost 1 base and J 0 bases, leaving 12 bases between the germline ends. The CDR3 is 17 amino acids. The CDR3 DNA reads TGTGCCACCAGCAGAGGGAAGGGGTCTGCAACTAATGAAAAACTGTTTTTT. Its translation is CATSRGKGSATNEKLFF.

In its sample, this clone was seen once. The chain is built from TRBV5-1 and TRBJ2-1; the match to TRBD2 covers 9 bases. CDR3 length: 17 residues. With V trimmed by 0 bases and J by 7 bases, 11 bases remained unmatched. The germline CDR1 and CDR2 sequences are SGHRS and YFSETQ. For the CDR3, the DNA is TGCGCCAGCAGCTTGGGGAATAGCGGGAGTGGGGTAAATGAGCAGTTCTTC. This gives the protein CASSLGNSGSGVNEQFF. The full variable domain, with the rest looked up from reference TRBV5-1 and TRBJ2-1, is KAGVTQTPRYLIKTRGQQVTLSCSPISGHRSVSWYQQTPGQGLQFLFEYFSETQRNKGNFPGRFSGRQFSNSRSEMNVSTLELGDSALYLCASSLGNSGSGVNEQFFGPGTRLTVL.

V usage is TRBV19 and J usage is TRBJ1-2, with no clear D. The CDR3 loop spans 16 amino acids. V was shortened by 2 bases and J by 3 bases, with 16 bases between the two germline ends. Looked up from germline, CDR1 is LNHDA and CDR2 is SQIVND (reference sequence). CDR3 sequence reads: CASSIILTEAYYGYTF. In nucleotides, the CDR3 is TGTGCCAGTAGTATAATTTTAACAGAAGCCTACTATGGCTACACCTTC.

The chain joins TRBV18 to TRBJ2-5, with 9 bases matching TRBD2. CDR3 length: 16 residues. V lost 1 base and J lost 4; bases outside the gene matches: 7. Per the germline V gene, CDR1 is KGHSH and CDR2 is LQKENI. This CDR3 is CASSPRSSGSGETQYF. The CDR3 DNA is TGTGCCAGCTCACCACGAAGTAGCGGGAGTGGAGAGACCCAGTACTTC.

The table lists this clone with a count of one. The V and J genes are TRBV6-1 and TRBJ2-7, with 8 bases identical to TRBD2. The J segment lost 5 bases and the V segment lost 9 bases, leaving 12 bases of the junction unmatched. Germline assignment: CDR1 MNHNS and CDR2 SASEGT. This CDR3 contains 14 residues. Written as DNA, the CDR3 is TGTGCCAGTAACCCGGGGGGGGAATGGCACGAGCAGTACTTC. Translated: CASNPGGEWHEQYF.

The rearrangement uses TRBV5-4 and TRBJ2-1; D possibly corresponds to TRBD2 (5 bases). CDR3 size: 12 residues. The germline V gene encodes CDR1 SGHNT and CDR2 YYREEE (reference sequence). Trimming left V 5 bases short and J 7 bases short, with 10 bases between. CDR3 nucleotides: TGTGCCAGCAGAAGGGAGCAGAATGAGCAGTTCTTC. Translated: CASRREQNEQFF.

V usage is TRBV5-1 and J usage is TRBJ2-3; 8 bases are a match to TRBD2. The CDR3 loop spans 17 amino acids. Germline trimming cut 3 bases from V and 4 bases from J; bases unmatched to any gene: 13. Germline V gene sequence: CDR1 SGHRS, CDR2 YFSETQ. The DNA for the CDR3 is TGCGCCAGCAGCTATAATGGTCGCGGGGGGTTCGCAGATACGCAGTATTTT. Protein sequence: CASSYNGRGGFADTQYF.